The clone carrying this T cell receptor beta chain showed up many times. TCRdb reprocessed the reads via MiXCR and lists one record per CDR3 protein. Of 200,000 to 300,000 distinct CDR3 sequences in the sample, roughly 13% were seen once. This record belongs to a study of T cell repertoires in cytomegalovirus infection. Germline CDR1 MDHEN, CDR2 SYDVKM. The CDR3 runs to 15 residues. With 5 bases removed from V and 8 bases from J, the gap between germline ends came to 18 bases. The sequence derives from a human donor in good health (CMV status not recorded). Some clones in this sample may be carry-over from other donors' samples. Sequenced input: PBMCs. The chain has TRBV28 and TRBJ1-4; D possibly corresponds to TRBD1 (5 bases). The CDR3 sequence is CASSIIIQAGEKLFF. The DNA for the CDR3 is TGTGCCAGCAGTATTATAATACAGGCGGGGGAAAAACTGTTTTTT. The whole variable domain, filled in from reference TRBV28 and TRBJ1-4, reads DVKVTQSSRYLVKRTGEKVFLECVQDMDHENMFWYRQDPGLGLRLIYFSYDVKMKEKGDIPEGYSVSREKKERFSLILESASTNQTSMYLCASSIIIQAGEKLFFGSGTQLSVL.